These T cell receptor beta chains were read from a single sample in a study of blood T cell repertoires in COVID-19. Generated by immunoSEQ multiplex PCR, the TCRdb table keeps only in-frame clones and is missing some. This table holds some 350,000 clones, about 90% found once. The sequencing sample was made of PBMCs or T cells enriched from blood (not recorded which). These receptor sequences come from a woman aged 25 to 39 who had recovered from COVID-19. The CDR3 runs from the conserved cysteine through the conserved F or W. The D gene is left open where the match is weak. A row's size may be missing; if present it is once, few, many or a size class.

NA	TRBV18	TRBD1	TRBJ1-5	CASSGQGPPPTLF	TGTGCCAGCTCCGGACAGGGGCCGCCTCCCACGCTTTTT
NA	TRBV3-1/TRBV3-2	NA	TRBJ1-4	CASSRSGIGEKLFF	TGTGCCAGCAGCCGGTCGGGGATCGGTGAAAAACTGTTTTTT
NA	TRBV13	NA	TRBJ2-3	CASSSGTPSTDTQYF	TGTGCCAGCAGCTCGGGGACACCCAGCACAGATACGCAGTATTTT
NA	TRBV11-2	TRBD1	TRBJ1-5	CASSSGQVNQPQHF	TGTGCCAGCAGCTCTGGACAGGTCAATCAGCCCCAGCATTTT
NA	TRBV11-3	TRBD1	TRBJ1-1	CASSLGQGLEAFF	TGTGCCAGCAGCCTAGGACAGGGACTTGAAGCTTTCTTT
NA	TRBV19	NA	TRBJ1-1	CASSINGPQGRNTEAFF	TGTGCCAGTAGTATAAACGGCCCGCAGGGAAGGAACACTGAAGCTTTCTTT
NA	TRBV6-2/TRBV6-3	NA	TRBJ2-7	CASSQRLRVIKVEQYF	TGTGCCAGCAGTCAACGACTAAGGGTGATAAAGGTCGAGCAGTACTTC
NA	TRBV7-3	NA	TRBJ1-2	CASSQVGAAVYGYTF	TGTGCCAGCAGCCAAGTAGGGGCGGCGGTTTATGGCTACACCTTC
NA	TRBV4-3	NA	TRBJ2-6	CASSHATGSGANVLTF	TGCGCCAGCAGCCATGCTACAGGCTCTGGGGCCAACGTCCTGACTTTC
NA	TRBV6-5	NA	TRBJ1-2	CASRGRGNYGYTF	TGTGCCAGCAGGGGCAGGGGTAACTATGGCTACACCTTC
NA	TRBV5-6	NA	TRBJ2-5	CASSFLRRETQYF	TGTGCCAGCAGCTTTCTGAGGCGAGAGACCCAGTACTTC
NA	TRBV28	NA	TRBJ1-6	CASSLWDINSPLHF	TGTGCCAGCAGTTTATGGGACATAAATTCACCCCTCCACTTT
NA	TRBV6-6	TRBD2	TRBJ2-7	CASSPRPPSGSSYEQYF	TGTGCCAGCAGTCCCCGACCCCCCAGCGGGAGCTCCTACGAGCAGTACTTC
NA	TRBV15	TRBD1	TRBJ1-5	CATSRGDRGGNQPQHF	TGTGCCACCAGCAGAGGGGACAGGGGTGGCAATCAGCCCCAGCATTTT
NA	TRBV28	NA	TRBJ1-2	CASSTRTRVYGYTF	TGTGCCAGCAGCACCCGAACCCGGGTCTATGGCTACACCTTC
NA	TRBV18	NA	TRBJ1-4	CASSPMVPGSEKLFF	TGTGCCAGCTCACCGATGGTACCAGGATCTGAAAAACTGTTTTTT
NA	TRBV6-5	NA	TRBJ2-7	CASMESGERDEQYF	TGTGCCAGCATGGAGTCAGGGGAAAGGGACGAGCAGTACTTC
few	TRBV9	NA	TRBJ2-5	CASSVGPLQETQYF	TGTGCCAGCAGCGTTGGGCCCCTACAAGAGACCCAGTACTTC
NA	TRBV10-3	NA	TRBJ1-3	CAISEQLPGNTIYF	TGTGCCATCAGTGAACAGCTTCCTGGAAACACCATATATTTT
NA	TRBV2	TRBD1	TRBJ2-7	CATMRDRGREQYF	TGTGCCACCATGCGGGACAGGGGGAGGGAGCAGTACTTC
NA	TRBV5-1	TRBD2	TRBJ2-2	CASSWGLARTGELFF	TGCGCCAGCAGCTGGGGACTAGCCCGTACCGGGGAGCTGTTTTTT
NA	TRBV4-2	NA	TRBJ1-5	CASSQENFSSRQPQHF	TGTGCCAGCAGCCAAGAAAATTTCTCCTCTCGTCAGCCCCAGCATTTT
NA	TRBV7-3	TRBD1	TRBJ1-2	CASSLDRGVSGYTF	TGTGCCAGCAGCTTGGACAGGGGGGTTAGTGGCTACACCTTC
once	TRBV18	NA	TRBJ2-7	CASSPREHYEQYF	TGTGCCAGCTCACCCAGGGAACACTACGAGCAGTACTTC
NA	TRBV28	NA	TRBJ1-6	CASSPRLGYSPLHF	TGTGCCAGCAGCCCAAGGTTGGGCTATTCACCCCTCCACTTT
NA	TRBV9	NA	TRBJ1-2	CASSVDGQFYGYTF	TGTGCCAGCAGCGTAGATGGACAGTTCTATGGCTACACCTTC
many	TRBV5-1	TRBD1	TRBJ1-2	CASSGQGALDGYTF	TGCGCCAGCAGCGGACAGGGGGCGCTTGATGGCTACACCTTC
NA	TRBV12-3/TRBV12-4	TRBD1	TRBJ1-2	CASTEGASGGYTF	TGTGCCAGTACGGAGGGGGCGTCAGGTGGCTACACCTTC
NA	TRBV19	NA	TRBJ2-7	CASSIQAGFAYEQYF	TGTGCCAGTAGTATTCAGGCAGGATTCGCCTACGAGCAGTACTTC
NA	TRBV5-4	NA	TRBJ1-2	CASSPETDNYGYTF	TGTGCCAGCAGCCCGGAGACAGATAACTATGGCTACACCTTC
NA	TRBV6-2/TRBV6-3	NA	TRBJ1-2	CASSFAGRRNGYTF	TGTGCCAGCAGTTTTGCGGGGCGGCGGAATGGCTACACCTTC
NA	TRBV5-1	NA	TRBJ1-1	CASSFGAGGVGAFF	TGCGCCAGCAGCTTTGGGGCAGGCGGGGTGGGGGCTTTCTTT
NA	TRBV4-1	TRBD1	TRBJ2-7	CASSRGQGGYEQYF	TGCGCCAGCAGCCGGGGACAGGGAGGCTACGAGCAGTACTTC
NA	TRBV12-5	TRBD1	TRBJ2-1	CASGTGTVAYNEQFF	TGTGCTAGTGGTACCGGGACAGTAGCTTACAATGAGCAGTTCTTC
NA	TRBV19	NA	TRBJ1-6	CASSGQIRDSPLHF	TGTGCCAGTAGCGGACAGATAAGGGATTCACCCCTCCACTTT
NA	TRBV7-9	TRBD1	TRBJ1-2	CASSLARTGWEFFYGYTF	TGTGCCAGCAGCTTAGCAAGGACAGGATGGGAGTTTTTCTATGGCTACACCTTC
NA	TRBV21-1	NA	TRBJ1-1	CASRAGTEAFF	TGTGCCAGCAGGGCGGGGACTGAAGCTTTCTTT
few	TRBV12-5	NA	TRBJ2-7	CASGLVPLTRDSYEQYF	TGTGCTAGTGGTTTGGTACCCCTCACTCGAGATTCCTACGAGCAGTACTTC
NA	TRBV9	TRBD1	TRBJ2-1	CASSAVFGTGDLSEQFF	TGTGCCAGCAGCGCCGTCTTTGGGACAGGGGACCTCAGTGAGCAGTTCTTC
NA	TRBV6-5	NA	TRBJ1-6	CASKAGTFPEPLHF	TGTGCCAGCAAGGCAGGGACTTTTCCGGAACCCCTCCACTTT
NA	TRBV19	NA	TRBJ1-4	CASSQATNEKLFF	TGTGCCAGTAGCCAGGCAACTAATGAAAAACTGTTTTTT
NA	TRBV5-4	NA	TRBJ2-5	CASRIIGGAGQETQYF	TGTGCCAGCAGAATAATAGGGGGCGCGGGGCAAGAGACCCAGTACTTC
NA	TRBV19	NA	TRBJ1-3	CASSSSGTPGNTIYF	TGTGCCAGTTCATCCTCCGGGACACCTGGAAACACCATATATTTT
NA	TRBV9	TRBD1	TRBJ2-3	CASSVTPGTGIDTQYF	TGTGCCAGCAGCGTGACCCCCGGGACAGGGATAGATACGCAGTATTTT
NA	TRBV7-9	NA	TRBJ1-6	CASSLARPNSPLHF	TGTGCCAGCAGCTTAGCGAGGCCGAATTCACCCCTCCACTTT
once	TRBV7-9	TRBD1	TRBJ1-3	CASSRQGLSGNTIYF	TGTGCCAGCAGCCGACAGGGGCTGTCTGGAAACACCATATATTTT
once	TRBV4-1	NA	TRBJ1-2	CASSQGRGISYGYTF	TGCGCCAGCAGCCAAGGGAGGGGAATATCCTATGGCTACACCTTC
NA	TRBV7-2	TRBD1	TRBJ1-5	CASSSTGGDQPQHF	TGTGCCAGCAGCTCGACAGGGGGCGATCAGCCCCAGCATTTT
NA	TRBV3-1/TRBV3-2	NA	TRBJ2-7	CASSQGHPSSYEQYF	TGTGCCAGCAGCCAAGGACACCCGAGCTCCTACGAGCAGTACTTC
NA	TRBV7-2	TRBD1	TRBJ1-5	CASSSGQGIQPQHF	TGTGCCAGCAGCTCCGGACAGGGGATCCAGCCCCAGCATTTT
few	TRBV5-6	TRBD1	TRBJ1-2	CASSPGQVYGYTF	TGTGCCAGCAGCCCGGGACAGGTCTATGGCTACACCTTC
NA	TRBV5-1	TRBD1	TRBJ1-1	CASSGTVSLMNTEAFF	TGCGCCAGCAGCGGGACAGTCAGCCTAATGAACACTGAAGCTTTCTTT
NA	TRBV11-2	NA	TRBJ1-1	CASSHRSGVTEAFF	TGTGCCAGCAGCCATCGCTCGGGGGTAACTGAAGCTTTCTTT
NA	TRBV6-5	NA	TRBJ1-2	CASRAGVRGYTF	TGTGCCAGCAGGGCGGGGGTACGGGGCTACACCTTC
NA	TRBV2	TRBD1	TRBJ1-3	CANSLTGGAGNTIYF	TGTGCCAACTCTCTGACAGGGGGCGCTGGAAACACCATATATTTT
NA	TRBV7-2	TRBD1	TRBJ2-7	CASSLVGTGDEQYF	TGTGCCAGCAGCTTAGTAGGGACAGGGGACGAGCAGTACTTC
once	TRBV5-6	TRBD1	TRBJ2-7	CASSLVGTGERGEQYF	TGTGCCAGCAGCTTGGTGGGGACAGGCGAGCGAGGGGAGCAGTACTTC